The rows below give T cell receptor beta chains drawn from one sample of a study of shared T cell receptors in the human thymus. Generated by immunoSEQ multiplex PCR, the TCRdb table keeps only in-frame clones and is missing some. The sample contains approximately 580,000 clones, 75% to 80% of which appear only once. The same sample was also used in a study of human thymus T cells.

Source material: thymocytes. These receptors came from a boy younger than two with a congenital heart defect. Both conserved end residues are part of each CDR3. D genes are given only for firm matches. Size values are once, few and many counts, or a class for expanded clones, and some rows have none.

size,V,J,D,DNA,CDR3
.,TRBV6-5,TRBJ2-7,TRBD1,TGTGCCAGCAGTTATGGGACAGGGGGCGGATTCGAGCAGTACTTC,CASSYGTGGGFEQYF
.,TRBV10-3,TRBJ2-5,TRBD2,TGTGCCATCAGTGAGCCAGGACTAGCGGGAGGGGTAGAGACCCAGTACTTC,CAISEPGLAGGVETQYF
.,TRBV7-2,TRBJ2-7,TRBD2,TGTGCCAGCAGCTTACTGTGGACTAGAACCTACGAGCAGTACTTC,CASSLLWTRTYEQYF
.,TRBV27,TRBJ1-2,.,TGTGCCAGCAGTTTTTCACCTACGACTAACTATGGCTACACCTTC,CASSFSPTTNYGYTF
.,TRBV30,TRBJ2-5,TRBD2,TGTGCCTGGAGCCTTCGACTAGCGAGGTTTGACGAGACCCAGTACTTC,CAWSLRLARFDETQYF
.,TRBV7-4,TRBJ1-1,.,TGTGCCAGCAGCTTAAATAGAGGGAGAAACACTGAAGCTTTCTTT,CASSLNRGRNTEAFF
.,TRBV28,TRBJ1-5,TRBD1,TGTGCCAGCAGTTTAGGACAGGGAACTGGCAATCAGCCCCAGCATTTT,CASSLGQGTGNQPQHF
.,TRBV11-2,TRBJ1-5,.,TGTGCCAGCAGCTTAGGCCCCGACACGGAGGGACAGCCCCAGCATTTT,CASSLGPDTEGQPQHF
.,TRBV5-1,TRBJ2-2,TRBD2,TGCGCCAGCAGCTTGGCCAAAAAAAGCGGGAGGGCCGCTGTTACCGGGGAGCTGTTTTTT,CASSLAKKSGRAAVTGELFF
.,TRBV5-1,TRBJ2-1,TRBD2,TGCGCCAGCAGCTTGGCCCTACTAGCGGGGCTGGGTGAGCAGTTCTTC,CASSLALLAGLGEQFF
.,TRBV15,TRBJ1-2,.,TGTGCCACCAGCAGACCCACTGATACTAACTATGGCTACACCTTC,CATSRPTDTNYGYTF
few,TRBV4-3,TRBJ1-4,.,TGCGCCAGCAGCCAAGATCCCACAGGGAATAATGAAAAACTGTTTTTT,CASSQDPTGNNEKLFF
.,TRBV7-9,TRBJ2-5,TRBD2,TGTGCCAGCAGACTAGCGGGCCCCCAAGAGACCCAGTACTTC,CASRLAGPQETQYF
.,TRBV6-5,TRBJ2-1,.,TGTGCCAGCAGTAGCGGGTCCTACAATGAGCAGTTCTTC,CASSSGSYNEQFF
.,TRBV5-1,TRBJ2-3,.,TGCGCCAGCAGCTTGGACAGGGATACAGATACGCAGTATTTT,CASSLDRDTDTQYF
few,TRBV7-2,TRBJ1-2,TRBD1,TGTGCCAGCAGCTTCGACAGGGGAGGGGTATATGGCTACACCTTC,CASSFDRGGVYGYTF
.,TRBV5-6,TRBJ1-5,.,TGTGCCAGCAGCTTGGAGCAGGGTCAGCCCCAGCATTTT,CASSLEQGQPQHF
.,TRBV7-8,TRBJ2-7,.,TGTGCCAGCAGCTTGGCCAGGGCGGCCGACGAGCAGTACTTC,CASSLARAADEQYF
.,TRBV11-3,TRBJ1-1,.,TGTGCCAGCAGCTTAGAGTGTCCCAGGGTTGTAGGAAACACTGAAGCTTTCTTT,CASSLECPRVVGNTEAFF
.,TRBV7-8,TRBJ2-7,TRBD1,TGTGCCAGCAGCTCCCATAACAGGGGGATGGGGTACGAGCAGTACTTC,CASSSHNRGMGYEQYF
few,TRBV10-3,TRBJ1-2,TRBD1,TGTGCCATCAGGGGACAGAGACGTCCCTATGGCTACACCTTC,CAIRGQRRPYGYTF
.,TRBV7-8,TRBJ2-1,TRBD2,TGTGCCAGCAGCGTCCCCCTCTCCGGGACTAGCGGCGATGAGCAGTTCTTC,CASSVPLSGTSGDEQFF
.,TRBV6-1,TRBJ2-2,TRBD1,TGTGCCAGCAGTTTGACAGGGTATGCCGGGGAGCTGTTTTTT,CASSLTGYAGELFF
.,TRBV11-1,TRBJ2-3,.,TGTGCCAGCAGCTTAGCGATCAGGGGGGATACAGATACGCAGTATTTT,CASSLAIRGDTDTQYF
.,TRBV27,TRBJ2-1,.,TGTGCCAGCAGTCGGGGTAATGAGCAGTTCTTC,CASSRGNEQFF
.,TRBV6-6,TRBJ1-2,TRBD1,TGTGCCATCACAGGGGAAGCTAACTATGGCTACACCTTC,CAITGEANYGYTF
.,TRBV19,TRBJ2-7,.,TGTGCCAGTAGCAGAGGCGGGTCCTACGAGCAGTACTTC,CASSRGGSYEQYF
.,TRBV5-6,TRBJ2-7,TRBD2,TGTGCCAGCAGCCGCTCGACTAGCGGGGACGAGCAGTACTTC,CASSRSTSGDEQYF
.,TRBV12-5,TRBJ1-1,.,TGTGCTAGTAATGGGAGGAAAGAGGGAGGGAAGGAGACTGAAGCTTTCTTT,CASNGRKEGGKETEAFF
once,TRBV10-3,TRBJ2-7,.,TGTGCCATCAGTGACAGGTTCGCGGACATCTCCTACGAGCAGTACTTC,CAISDRFADISYEQYF
.,TRBV14,TRBJ1-2,TRBD1,TGTGCCAGCAGCTTCCGGGACAGGGCTAAAGGCTACACCTTC,CASSFRDRAKGYTF
.,TRBV14,TRBJ2-5,.,TGTGCCAGGGGGCGGGGGCTTCTCGGACAAGAGACCCAGTACTTC,CARGRGLLGQETQYF
.,TRBV7-2,TRBJ2-7,TRBD2,TGTGCCAGCAGCTTAGGGCGGACTAGCGGGAGCGAGCAGTACTTC,CASSLGRTSGSEQYF
once,TRBV2,TRBJ1-2,TRBD1,TGTGCCAGCAGTGAAACCCCAGGGGGCAGCTATGGCTACACCTTC,CASSETPGGSYGYTF
few,TRBV5-1,TRBJ2-7,TRBD1,TGCGCCAGCAGCTTTGGACAGGGGTCCTACGAGCAGTACTTC,CASSFGQGSYEQYF
.,TRBV4-1,TRBJ2-6,.,TGCGCCAGCAGCCACCCGGAGGGGGCGCAAGGGGCCAACGTCCTGACTTTC,CASSHPEGAQGANVLTF
.,TRBV29-1,TRBJ2-7,TRBD1,TGCAGCGTGAAGCAGGACAGGGCTCGCGAGCAGTACTTC,CSVKQDRAREQYF
.,TRBV5-1,TRBJ2-3,TRBD2,TGCGCCAGCAGCTCGGGAGGGGCGGGAACGCAGTATTTT,CASSSGGAGTQYF
.,TRBV5-1,TRBJ2-7,TRBD2,TGCGCCAGCAGCTCGGCCAGACTAGCGGGGCGGGAGCAGTACTTC,CASSSARLAGREQYF
.,TRBV29-1,TRBJ2-1,.,TGCAGCGCCGTTGAGCAGTTCTTC,CSAVEQFF
.,TRBV27,TRBJ2-7,TRBD1,TGTGCCAGCAGTCCAGGGGGCCACGAGCAGTACTTC,CASSPGGHEQYF
.,TRBV7-6,TRBJ1-1,.,TGTGCCAGCAGCTTAACAGGCAGGAACACTGAAGCTTTCTTT,CASSLTGRNTEAFF
.,TRBV6-6,TRBJ1-5,TRBD1,TGTGCCAGCAGTTCTGGGACAGGGGGCGTCCAGCCCCAGCATTTT,CASSSGTGGVQPQHF
.,TRBV7-9,TRBJ2-1,.,TGTGCCAGCAGCTTAGAGAGGTCAGCGGTGCCAAATGAGCAGTTCTTC,CASSLERSAVPNEQFF
.,TRBV6-5,TRBJ2-6,.,TGTGCCAGCTCGGGCTCTGGGGCCAACGTCCTGACTTTC,CASSGSGANVLTF
few,TRBV4-2,TRBJ2-4,TRBD1,TGTGCCAGCAGCACCCAAGGGGACAGGTTCTTC,CASSTQGDRFF
.,TRBV11-1,TRBJ2-7,.,TGTGCCAGCAGCCCGGGGATCTACGAGCAGTACTTC,CASSPGIYEQYF
few,TRBV28,TRBJ1-5,.,TGTGCCAGCAGTTTATTGTTGGGACACGACCAGCATTTT,CASSLLLGHDQHF
.,TRBV27,TRBJ2-3,TRBD2,TGTGCCAGCAGTGCTAGCGGGAGGGGCACCTTCACAGATACGCAGTATTTT,CASSASGRGTFTDTQYF
few,TRBV27,TRBJ2-3,TRBD2,TGTGCCAGCAGTTTAGGCCCCCCTCTAGCGGGAGGTAGGGTTAGCACAGATACGCAGTATTTT,CASSLGPPLAGGRVSTDTQYF
.,TRBV2,TRBJ2-3,.,TGTGCCAGCAGTGATCGAGAGGGGGGCACAGATACGCAGTATTTT,CASSDREGGTDTQYF